Each of the 24 T cell receptor beta chains below was sequenced from the same sample in a study of T cell changes during pregnancy in multiple sclerosis. Assay used: immunoSEQ multiplex PCR; TCRdb lists only in-frame clones, some missing. The data contain tens of thousands of clones, over 80% of them singletons. The specimen was peripheral blood, collected after pregnancy. The receptors shown here come from a female donor with multiple sclerosis, enrolled in a pregnancy study.

This chain joins TRBV5-1 and TRBJ2-1; TRBD1 aligns across 9 bases. The CDR3 is made up of 14 amino acids. With 5 bases clipped from V and 2 bases from J, the junction kept 2 bases outside the gene matches. CDR1 and CDR2 from the germline V gene are SGHRS and YFSETQ. This CDR3 reads CASSTGGPYNEQFF. CDR3 bases: TGCGCCAGCAGTACAGGGGGCCCCTACAATGAGCAGTTCTTC.

The chain recombines TRBV6-1 with TRBJ1-2; possible D gene TRBD1, 6 bases. CDR1 MNHNS and CDR2 SASEGT come from the germline V gene. The V end lost 6 bases, the J end lost 2 bases, and 10 bases lay between the germline ends. The CDR3 totals 13 residues. CDR3 nucleotides: TGTGCCAGCAGGTTGGACAGCAACTATGGCTACACCTTC. It codes for CASRLDSNYGYTF.

The rearrangement joins TRBV7-9 to TRBJ1-1; 8 nucleotides line up with TRBD1. V was pared by 5 bases and J by 1 base, with 6 bases of the junction left unmatched. Germline V gene lookup returns CDR1 SEHNR and CDR2 FQNEAQ (reference sequence). This CDR3 contains 15 residues. CDR3 in DNA: TGTGCCAGCAGCCCTCAGGGGGCCTCGAACACTGAAGCTTTCTTT. Translated, it gives CASSPQGASNTEAFF.

This clone was seen only once. The rearrangement links TRBV2 to TRBJ2-3; 9 nucleotides align to TRBD2. V was pared by 11 bases and J by 0 bases, with 6 bases of the junction left unmatched. Germline lookup yields CDR1 SNHLY and CDR2 FYNNEI. The CDR3 consists of 14 residues. The CDR3 region has the DNA TGTGCCGGCGATAGCGGGAGAAGCACAGATACGCAGTATTTT. Translation: CAGDSGRSTDTQYF.

The chain links TRBV5-1 to TRBJ2-5; D unclear. CDR1 is SGHRS and CDR2 is YFSETQ in the germline V gene. The CDR3 runs 13 residues. V shed 4 bases and J shed 3 bases, with 10 bases lying between them. CDR3 sequence reads: CASSMTLKETQYF. The CDR3 DNA reads TGCGCCAGCAGCATGACACTTAAAGAGACCCAGTACTTC. The whole variable domain, filled in from reference TRBV5-1 and TRBJ2-5, reads KAGVTQTPRYLIKTRGQQVTLSCSPISGHRSVSWYQQTPGQGLQFLFEYFSETQRNKGNFPGRFSGRQFSNSRSEMNVSTLELGDSALYLCASSMTLKETQYFGPGTRLLVL.

This clone was observed once. The chain joins TRBV10-1 to TRBJ2-7, with a weak D call TRBD1 (5 bases). The V end lost 0 bases, the J end lost 2 bases, and 11 bases lay between the germline ends. The CDR3 loop spans 15 amino acids. Germline lookup yields CDR1 WNHNN and CDR2 SYGVQD (reference sequence). CDR3 DNA sequence: TGCGCCAGCAGTGAGTCCCCGCAGGGTCCCTACGAGCAGTACTTC. Its protein product is CASSESPQGPYEQYF.

This clone was found once. The genes are TRBV2 and TRBJ2-1; tentative D call: TRBD1 (5 bases). The V gene lost 6 bases and the J gene lost 5 bases, with 23 bases spanning the gap. From germline, CDR1 is SNHLY and CDR2 FYNNEI. The CDR3 length is 17 residues. The CDR3 sequence is CASRGRSSVRAHNEQFF. DNA of the CDR3: TGTGCCAGCAGGGGGCGATCTTCAGTGCGCGCCCACAATGAGCAGTTCTTC. Full variable domain (outside the CDR3, taken from reference TRBV2 and TRBJ2-1): EPEVTQTPSHQVTQMGQEVILRCVPISNHLYFYWYRQILGQKVEFLVSFYNNEISEKSEIFDDQFSVERPDGSNFTLKIRSTKLEDSAMYFCASRGRSSVRAHNEQFFGPGTRLTVL.

J is TRBJ2-7 and V is TRBV30; tentatively, D is TRBD1 (6 bases). The V gene lost 1 base and the J gene lost 4 bases, with 11 bases spanning the gap. CDR3 length equals 13 residues. Germline CDR1 is GTSNPN and CDR2 is SVGIG (reference sequence). CDR3 nucleotide sequence: TGTGCCTGGAGTGGGACAGAGGGATACGAGCAGTACTTC. Protein: CAWSGTEGYEQYF.

The rearrangement uses TRBV7-9 and TRBJ2-5, with D unresolved. This CDR3 has 14 residues. Germline CDR1 SEHNR, CDR2 FQNEAQ (reference sequence). V was cut by 0 bases and J by 5 bases, with 10 bases left in between. CDR3 protein: CASSLAASWETQYF. The CDR3 nucleotides read TGTGCCAGCAGCTTAGCAGCGAGTTGGGAGACCCAGTACTTC.

The gene calls are TRBV29-1 and TRBJ1-1; no clear D. The CDR3 is 13 amino acids. Per germline, CDR1 SQVTM and CDR2 ANQGSEA. Trimming stripped 4 bases from V and 0 bases from J, with 9 bases between. In nucleotides, the CDR3 is TGCAGCGTTGGGGAGGTCTTGAACACTGAAGCTTTCTTT. Translating it yields CSVGEVLNTEAFF. Looking up the rest from reference TRBV29-1 and TRBJ1-1 gives the full variable domain: SAVISQKPSRDICQRGTSLTIQCQVDSQVTMMFWYRQQPGQSLTLIATANQGSEATYESGFVIDKFPISRPNLTFSTLTVSNMSPEDSSIYLCSVGEVLNTEAFFGQGTRLTVV.

This clone appeared a single time. The chain recombines TRBV5-6 with TRBJ2-7; 10 bases are a match to TRBD1. Germline loops: CDR1 SGHDT, CDR2 YYEEEE. V was clipped by 3 bases and J by 2 bases; unmatched bases: 5. This CDR3 has 15 amino acids. CDR3 region: CASSSRGTGAYEQYF. Written as DNA, the CDR3 is TGTGCCAGCAGCTCGAGGGGGACAGGGGCCTACGAGCAGTACTTC.

V is TRBV4-1 and J is TRBJ1-5; maybe TRBD1 (5 bases). Germline lookup yields CDR1 MGHRA and CDR2 YSYEKL. The length of the CDR3 is 17 residues. The germline V and J ends were trimmed by 0 bases and 3 bases, with 15 bases remaining between them. CDR3 protein: CASSQDNQGVNNQPQHF. CDR3 DNA: TGCGCCAGCAGCCAAGATAACCAAGGGGTTAACAATCAGCCCCAGCATTTT.

The chain has TRBV11-2 and TRBJ1-1; possibly TRBD1 for D (5 bases). V was clipped by 4 bases and J by 0 bases, with 15 bases between them. Germline values: CDR1 SGHAT, CDR2 FQNNGV. The CDR3 has 16 residues. The CDR3 DNA follows: TGTGCCAGCAGCTACCCTCCAGGGAACATGAACACTGAAGCTTTCTTT. Its translation: CASSYPPGNMNTEAFF.

The chain combines TRBV7-2 with TRBJ2-3; D remains ambiguous. The CDR3 runs to 14 residues. V was pared by 5 bases and J by 0 bases, with 9 bases between. Germline V gene sequence: CDR1 SGHTA, CDR2 FQGNSA. The CDR3 loop is CASSPLSSTDTQYF. CDR3 nucleotides: TGTGCCAGCAGCCCACTGTCTAGCACAGATACGCAGTATTTT. The variable domain in full, with the rest retrieved from reference TRBV7-2 and TRBJ2-3, is GAGVSQSPSNKVTEKGKDVELRCDPISGHTALYWYRQSLGQGLEFLIYFQGNSAPDKSGLPSDRFSAERTGGSVSTLTIQRTQQEDSAVYLCASSPLSSTDTQYFGPGTRLTVL.

The V and J genes are TRBV5-1 and TRBJ1-4; 7 bases are shared with TRBD1. With 2 bases clipped from V and 5 bases from J, the junction kept 6 bases outside the gene matches. The CDR3 loop spans 15 amino acids. Per the germline V gene, CDR1 is SGHRS and CDR2 is YFSETQ. The CDR3 loop is CASSLSGTENEKLFF. The CDR3 DNA follows: TGCGCCAGCAGCTTATCCGGGACAGAAAATGAAAAACTGTTTTTT.

V usage is TRBV11-2 and J usage is TRBJ2-5; D is uncertain. V lost 0 bases to trimming and J lost 1 base, with 3 bases between them. The germline gives CDR1 SGHAT, CDR2 FQNNGV. The length of the CDR3 is 13 residues. This CDR3 reads CASSLDLQETQYF. In DNA, the CDR3 is TGTGCCAGCAGCTTAGACCTCCAAGAGACCCAGTACTTC.

The genes are TRBV9 and TRBJ2-1; a possible D gene is TRBD2 (5 bases). CDR3 size: 15 residues. V was cut by 6 bases and J by 0 bases, with 13 bases left in between. Germline CDR1 and CDR2: SGDLS and YYNGEE. The CDR3 DNA is TGTGCCAGCACGGCGGGCCAGGTCTCCTACAATGAGCAGTTCTTC. Its translation is CASTAGQVSYNEQFF.

The rearrangement links TRBV2 to TRBJ1-5; 7 positions match TRBD1. V lost 10 bases and J lost 4; bases outside the gene matches: 10. CDR1 and CDR2 (germline): SNHLY, FYNNEI. This CDR3 region has 14 residues. CDR3 sequence: CATNDRVGNQPQHF. CDR3 coding DNA: TGTGCCACAAACGACAGGGTCGGAAATCAGCCCCAGCATTTT.

This clone was counted a few times. The gene calls are TRBV5-6 and TRBJ2-6; the D gene is possibly TRBD1 (6 bases). Germline values: CDR1 SGHDT, CDR2 YYEEEE. CDR3 length equals 18 residues. Trimming took off 4 bases at V and 0 bases at J, with 17 bases between the two ends. CDR3 sequence: CASSQLGGSGSGANVLTF. Here the CDR3 DNA reads TGTGCCAGCAGCCAACTTGGGGGCTCCGGCTCTGGGGCCAACGTCCTGACTTTC. Drawing the rest from reference TRBV5-6 and TRBJ2-6, the complete variable domain is DAGVTQSPTHLIKTRGQQVTLRCSPKSGHDTVSWYQQALGQGPQFIFQYYEEEERQRGNFPDRFSGHQFPNYSSELNVNALLLGDSALYLCASSQLGGSGSGANVLTFGAGSRLTVL.

CDR3 sequence reads: CASSRQLDDTQYF. The CDR3, as DNA: TGTGCCAGCAGTCGCCAACTAGATGATACGCAGTATTTT. The V call is TRBV7-2, the J call TRBJ2-3, with D possibly TRBD2 on 5 matching bases. The CDR3 spans 13 residues. The germline V gene has CDR1 SGHTA and CDR2 FQGNSA. The V and J ends lost 6 bases and 6 bases respectively, with 13 bases between them. Full variable domain (rest looked up from reference TRBV7-2 and TRBJ2-3): GAGVSQSPSNKVTEKGKDVELRCDPISGHTALYWYRQSLGQGLEFLIYFQGNSAPDKSGLPSDRFSAERTGGSVSTLTIQRTQQEDSAVYLCASSRQLDDTQYFGPGTRLTVL.

The chain couples TRBV5-4 to TRBJ2-5, with 9 positions matching TRBD2. CDR1 SGHNT and CDR2 YYREEE come from the germline V gene (reference sequence). J was trimmed by 5 bases and V by 0 bases; bases with no gene match: 2. The CDR3 length is 14 residues. CDR3 bases: TGTGCCAGCAGCTTGGGCGGGAGGGAGGAGACCCAGTACTTC. It specifies CASSLGGREETQYF.

The V gene is TRBV5-4, the J gene TRBJ2-3; D unclear. The germline V gene encodes CDR1 SGHNT and CDR2 YYREEE (reference sequence). V was trimmed by 4 bases and J by 3 bases, leaving 3 bases between them. This CDR3 comprises 11 residues. The CDR3 bases are TGTGCCAGCAGCCCAACAGATACGCAGTATTTT. Translating it yields CASSPTDTQYF.

This chain joins TRBV2 and TRBJ1-3, with TRBD1 as a possible D gene (6 bases). V was cut by 9 bases and J by 0 bases, with 12 bases left in between. CDR3 length: 14 amino acids. The V gene's germline CDR1 is SNHLY and CDR2 FYNNEI. CDR3 bases: TGTGCCAGAAGGACAGCGCACTCTGGAAACACCATATATTTT. Encoded protein: CARRTAHSGNTIYF.

The rearrangement uses TRBV7-6 and TRBJ2-7; weak D call: TRBD1 (5 bases). Trimming pared 2 bases from V and 1 base from J, leaving 9 bases between. CDR3 length equals 14 residues. Germline V lookup: CDR1 SGHVS, CDR2 FNYEAQ. The CDR3 loop is CASSLRQGSYEQYF. DNA of the CDR3: TGTGCCAGCAGCTTAAGGCAGGGATCCTACGAGCAGTACTTC.